A selection of T cell receptor beta chains follows, all from one sample in a study of Graves' ophthalmopathy and Graves' hyperthyroidism. TCRdb passed the multiplex PCR reads through MiXCR, listing each CDR3 protein once. The sample has approximately 700,000 distinct CDR3 sequences, 35% to 50% seen once. What was sequenced was peripheral blood. All receptors derive from an adult man with Graves' ophthalmopathy. CDR3s include the opening cysteine and the closing phenylalanine or tryptophan. Fields, in order: clone size, J gene, V gene, D gene, CDR3 DNA, CDR3 protein. D genes are given only for firm matches. A row's size may be missing; if present it is once, few, many or a size class.

abundance: NA; j_gene: TRBJ1-5; v_gene: TRBV7-8; d_gene: NA; CDR3nt: TGTGCCAGCAGCTTAGAGGGGGGCTGGAATCAGCCCCAGCATTTT; CDR3aa: CASSLEGGWNQPQHF
abundance: once; j_gene: TRBJ1-2; v_gene: TRBV25-1; d_gene: TRBD1; CDR3nt: TGTGCCAGCAGTGAAACAGGGGACACATCTCTTGGCTACACCTTC; CDR3aa: CASSETGDTSLGYTF
abundance: many; j_gene: TRBJ1-1; v_gene: TRBV19; d_gene: NA; CDR3nt: TGTGCCAGTAGTATAGATTTGAGAGGCACTGAAGCTTTCTTT; CDR3aa: CASSIDLRGTEAFF
abundance: NA; j_gene: TRBJ2-7; v_gene: TRBV19; d_gene: TRBD2; CDR3nt: TGTGCCAGTAGTTCAGAGCGGGAGGGGGGTTCCTACGAGCAGTACTTC; CDR3aa: CASSSEREGGSYEQYF
abundance: many; j_gene: TRBJ2-7; v_gene: TRBV9; d_gene: NA; CDR3nt: TGTGCCAGCAGCGTAGACCCCTCCCGTTTCGGCTACGAGCAGTACTTC; CDR3aa: CASSVDPSRFGYEQYF
abundance: many; j_gene: TRBJ1-1; v_gene: TRBV6-6; d_gene: NA; CDR3nt: TGTGCCAGCAGTTACTCCGGGGTCGACACTGAAGCTTTCTTT; CDR3aa: CASSYSGVDTEAFF
abundance: few; j_gene: TRBJ1-3; v_gene: TRBV2; d_gene: TRBD1; CDR3nt: TGTGCCAGCAGTTACTCGATTCCCGGGACAGGGGGATTTGGAAACACCATATATTTT; CDR3aa: CASSYSIPGTGGFGNTIYF
abundance: many; j_gene: TRBJ1-2; v_gene: TRBV5-1; d_gene: TRBD1; CDR3nt: TGCGCCAGCAGCTCCACGGACAGGGGTGGCTACACCTTC; CDR3aa: CASSSTDRGGYTF
abundance: NA; j_gene: TRBJ2-7; v_gene: TRBV20-1; d_gene: NA; CDR3nt: TGCAGTGCTAGCATCAGCTCCTACGGGCAGTACTTC; CDR3aa: CSASISSYGQYF
abundance: NA; j_gene: TRBJ1-1; v_gene: TRBV12-3/TRBV12-4; d_gene: NA; CDR3nt: TGTGCCAGCAGTTTATGGTGGGACACTGAAGCTTTCTTT; CDR3aa: CASSLWWDTEAFF
abundance: many; j_gene: TRBJ1-2; v_gene: TRBV20-1; d_gene: TRBD1; CDR3nt: TGCAGTGCAAGGGACAGCCGCTCCTATGGCTACACCTTC; CDR3aa: CSARDSRSYGYTF